Listed here are 27 T cell receptor beta chains from one sample, sequenced in a study of T cells after yellow fever vaccination. MiXCR, run by TCRdb on the 5' RACE reads, gives a single entry per CDR3 protein. The sample has approximately 150,000 distinct CDR3 sequences, around 7.7% seen once. The material was CD4+ T cells sorted from PBMCs, obtained 5 days after the yellow fever booster vaccination. These receptors originate from a man aged 25 to 40 who received the YFV17D yellow fever vaccine.

This clonotype was counted ten times or more. The CDR3 reads CSASERLNTGELFF. The CDR3 DNA follows: TGCAGTGCTAGCGAAAGATTAAACACCGGGGAGCTGTTTTTT. V and J are TRBV20-1 and TRBJ2-2; D unresolved. The CDR3 runs to 14 residues. Germline CDR1 reads DFQATT; CDR2 reads SNEGSKA (reference sequence). The V and J ends lost 3 bases and 2 bases respectively, with 10 bases between them.

This clonotype was counted ten times or more. The chain joins TRBV15 to TRBJ2-1; 10 bases are a match to TRBD2. Trimming cost V 2 bases and J 8 bases; bases outside gene matches: 6. Germline V gives CDR1 LNHNV, CDR2 YYDKDF (reference sequence). The CDR3 covers 15 residues. CDR3 residues: CATSRNKREGYEQFF. In nucleotides, the CDR3 is TGTGCCACCAGCAGAAACAAGCGGGAGGGTTATGAGCAGTTCTTC.

The sample holds many counts of this clonotype. The genes are TRBV2 and TRBJ1-5; the D gene is possibly TRBD1 (6 bases). Trimming cost V 3 bases and J 0 bases, with 9 bases left between them. Germline assignment: CDR1 SNHLY and CDR2 FYNNEI. This CDR3 is built from 15 residues. CDR3 nucleotides: TGTGCCAGCAGTGACGAGGGGGTTAGCAATCAGCCCCAGCATTTT. As protein: CASSDEGVSNQPQHF.

This clonotype came up many times. The chain joins TRBV20-1 to TRBJ2-1, with D perhaps given as TRBD1 or TRBD2 (5 bases each). The CDR3 is 15 amino acids. The germline gives CDR1 DFQATT, CDR2 SNEGSKA (reference sequence). V was shortened by 5 bases and J by 0 bases, with 14 bases between the two germline ends. The CDR3 here is CSALGPHSSYNEQFF. The CDR3 coding sequence is TGCAGTGCTTTGGGACCGCACAGCTCCTACAATGAGCAGTTCTTC.

This clonotype was seen a handful of times. The chain employs TRBV5-6 and TRBJ1-1; the D gene is possibly TRBD1 (5 bases). The V gene's germline CDR1 is SGHDT and CDR2 YYEEEE. The CDR3 runs 12 residues. V was cut by 4 bases and J by 11 bases, with 15 bases left in between. The CDR3 sequence is CASSPGPRGAFF. The CDR3 DNA follows: TGTGCCAGCAGCCCGGGCCCTCGGGGCGCTTTCTTT.

This clonotype came up many times. The rearrangement uses TRBV5-1 and TRBJ2-1; no clear D gene. With 4 bases removed from V and 6 bases from J, the gap between germline ends came to 11 bases. Germline CDR1 SGHRS, CDR2 YFSETQ. The CDR3 totals 13 residues. CDR3 in amino acids: CASSLEIPNEQFF. The CDR3 DNA follows: TGCGCCAGCAGCCTGGAGATTCCCAATGAGCAGTTCTTC.

This clonotype occurred many times. This chain connects TRBV27 to TRBJ2-3; D is undetermined. The CDR3 is made up of 13 amino acids. Germline lookup yields CDR1 MNHEY and CDR2 SMNVEV (reference sequence). Trimming removed 6 bases at V and 7 bases at J, with 14 bases between. CDR3 loop: CASSPQWPHTQYF. The DNA for the CDR3 is TGTGCCAGCAGCCCTCAGTGGCCCCATACGCAGTATTTT.

This clonotype was observed many times. The chain links TRBV20-1 to TRBJ2-1, with 10 bases aligning to TRBD2. Germline lookup yields CDR1 DFQATT and CDR2 SNEGSKA (reference sequence). Trimming took 3 bases from V and 6 from J; bases not matched to a gene: 8. The CDR3 is 15 residues long. The CDR3 region is CSASGGRLAGNEQFF. DNA of the CDR3: TGCAGTGCTAGTGGCGGTAGACTAGCGGGCAATGAGCAGTTCTTC.

Comments on this clonotype: A much larger clone lies a single base off, so this may be a read error. V gene TRBV18 combines with J gene TRBJ2-7; TRBD1 is a possible D gene (5 bases). The V end lost 5 bases, the J end lost 1 base, and 12 bases lay between the germline ends. Germline CDR1 reads KGHSH; CDR2 reads LQKENI. The CDR3 is made up of 14 amino acids. CDR3 loop: CASSSAQESYEQYF. The CDR3 coding sequence is TGTGCCAGCTCATCGGCACAGGAGTCCTACGAGCAGTACTTC.

This clonotype turned up a few times. The genes are TRBV20-1 and TRBJ2-2; D tentatively fits TRBD1 or TRBD2 (5 bases each). Germline CDR1 and CDR2: DFQATT and SNEGSKA (reference sequence). The CDR3 runs to 16 residues. The V end lost 5 bases, the J end lost 5 bases, and 21 bases lay between the germline ends. The CDR3 loop is CSARLPGRILTGELFF. In DNA, the CDR3 is TGCAGTGCTCGCCTTCCGGGACGGATCTTAACCGGGGAGCTGTTTTTT.

In its sample, this clonotype was seen many times. The CDR3 loop is CASSLGKEQFF. CDR3 DNA sequence: TGTGCCAGCAGCTTAGGGAAAGAGCAGTTCTTC. The J gene is TRBJ2-1, the V gene TRBV7-3; D not certain. The CDR3 is 11 amino acids. In germline, CDR1 is SGHTA, CDR2 FQGTGA. Trimming stripped 2 bases from V and 10 bases from J, with 6 bases between.

Ten or more counts support this clonotype. This rearrangement joins TRBV5-1 to TRBJ1-1; 7 nucleotides line up with TRBD1. CDR3 length: 14 residues. V gave up 7 bases and J gave up 4 bases; unmatched junction bases: 10. Germline V CDR1 and CDR2: SGHRS, YFSETQ. CDR3 region: CASGDTGVSTEAFF. In DNA, the CDR3 is TGCGCCAGCGGCGACACAGGGGTCAGCACTGAAGCTTTCTTT.

The table lists this clonotype with many counts. The chain is built from TRBV20-1 and TRBJ2-2, with 8 bases fitting TRBD2. V trimming: 2 bases; J trimming: 5 bases; junction bases outside the gene matches: 7. Germline CDR1 DFQATT, CDR2 SNEGSKA (reference sequence). The CDR3 consists of 15 residues. CDR3 sequence reads: CSARREGLSTGELFF. The CDR3 region has the DNA TGCAGTGCTAGACGGGAGGGCCTGTCGACCGGGGAGCTGTTTTTT.

This clonotype was picked up many times. The chain has TRBV20-1 and TRBJ1-4; D is ambiguous. V lost 0 bases and J lost 8, with 16 bases in between. Germline V CDR1 and CDR2: DFQATT, SNEGSKA (reference sequence). The CDR3 runs to 15 residues. The CDR3 loop is CSARDQERVDEKLFF. The CDR3 DNA reads as TGCAGTGCTAGAGATCAGGAGAGGGTGGACGAAAAACTGTTTTTT.

Many counts were recorded for this clonotype. The rearrangement joins TRBV5-4 to TRBJ2-7; TRBD2 is a possible D gene (6 bases). The V end was cut by 3 bases, the J end by 0 bases, with 13 bases between. This CDR3 contains 15 residues. Germline-derived CDR1 and CDR2 are SGHNT and YYREEE (reference sequence). The CDR3 is CASSSPGRSSYEQYF. The CDR3 nucleotides are TGTGCCAGCAGCTCCCCAGGGAGGAGCTCCTACGAGCAGTACTTC.

This clonotype came up many times. J is TRBJ2-1 and V is TRBV19; D is unresolved. V shed 7 bases and J shed 5 bases, with 15 bases lying between them. Germline lookup yields CDR1 LNHDA and CDR2 SQIVND (reference sequence). The CDR3 length is 14 residues. The CDR3 sequence: CASTLRSGDNEQFF. The DNA of the CDR3 is TGTGCCAGTACCCTCCGGTCTGGGGACAATGAGCAGTTCTTC.

This clonotype appeared many times. V gene TRBV7-2 combines with J gene TRBJ2-1; 7 nucleotides line up with TRBD2. This CDR3 region has 14 residues. With 8 bases clipped from V and 1 base from J, the junction kept 5 bases outside the gene matches. The germline gives CDR1 SGHTA, CDR2 FQGNSA. The CDR3 DNA is TGTGCCAGCGGAGGAGCGGGGTCCTACAATGAGCAGTTCTTC. It yields the protein CASGGAGSYNEQFF.

This clonotype was found many times. This CDR3 is CARDVTVETQYF. Written as DNA, the CDR3 is TGTGCCAGGGACGTTACAGTAGAGACCCAGTACTTC. J is TRBJ2-5 and V is TRBV11-2; unclear D gene. The V end was cut by 9 bases, the J end by 4 bases, with 12 bases between. The CDR3 has 12 amino acids. Germline V gene sequence: CDR1 SGHAT, CDR2 FQNNGV.

Ten or more counts support this clonotype. The CDR3 nucleotides are TGTGCCAGCAGCATAAGGGGGACCGGGGAGCTGTTTTTT. Protein sequence: CASSIRGTGELFF. J is TRBJ2-2 and V is TRBV7-2; perhaps TRBD1 as D (6 bases). CDR3 length equals 13 residues. Germline loops: CDR1 SGHTA, CDR2 FQGNSA. V was pared by 5 bases and J by 5 bases, with 9 bases between.

The V gene is TRBV7-6, the J gene TRBJ2-3; 9 nucleotides line up with TRBD2. The V gene's germline CDR1 is SGHVS and CDR2 FNYEAQ. The CDR3 covers 15 residues. V was clipped by 5 bases and J by 4 bases; unmatched bases: 7. The CDR3 is CASSTLAGSPDTQYF. CDR3 in DNA: TGTGCCAGCAGCACTCTAGCGGGAAGTCCAGATACGCAGTATTTT.

Many counts were recorded for this clonotype. The chain employs TRBV15 and TRBJ2-7; the match to TRBD1 covers 8 bases. Unmatched junction bases numbered 7, after V lost 4 bases and J lost 2 bases. From germline, CDR1 is LNHNV and CDR2 YYDKDF (reference sequence). CDR3 size: 15 residues. This chain's CDR3 is CATSKDRVKTYEQYF. The CDR3 nucleotides are TGTGCCACCAGCAAGGACAGGGTTAAAACCTACGAGCAGTACTTC.

This clonotype was found many times. The chain employs TRBV18 and TRBJ2-1, with D hard to call. Trimming shortened V by 0 bases and J by 4 bases, and 7 bases separated the two germline ends. Per the germline V gene, CDR1 is KGHSH and CDR2 is LQKENI. The CDR3 is 14 amino acids. The CDR3 protein is CASSPPVVYNEQFF. CDR3 nucleotides: TGTGCCAGCTCACCACCGGTTGTGTACAATGAGCAGTTCTTC.

Many counts were recorded for this clonotype. The chain is built from TRBV7-2 and TRBJ2-1; D possibly corresponds to TRBD2 (6 bases). Germline-derived CDR1 and CDR2 are SGHTA and FQGNSA. This CDR3 is 12 amino acids long. Trimming stripped 4 bases from V and 6 bases from J, with 7 bases between. The CDR3, as DNA: TGTGCCAGCAGCTACGGGAGCAATGAGCAGTTCTTC. Residues: CASSYGSNEQFF.

This clonotype was counted many times. The J gene is TRBJ2-7, the V gene TRBV6-1, with D hard to call. Germline V CDR1 and CDR2: MNHNS, SASEGT. The V end lost 6 bases, the J end lost 0 bases, and 18 bases lay between the germline ends. This CDR3 has 16 amino acids. The CDR3 region is CASSPSAQLSSYEQYF. CDR3 nucleotides: TGTGCCAGCAGCCCGTCGGCGCAGTTAAGCTCCTACGAGCAGTACTTC.

This clonotype was counted many times. V gene TRBV20-1 combines with J gene TRBJ2-7; 9 bases are a match to TRBD2. J gave up 2 bases and V 3 bases, and 5 bases lay outside the gene matches. The CDR3 loop spans 14 amino acids. Germline values: CDR1 DFQATT, CDR2 SNEGSKA (reference sequence). The CDR3 nucleotides are TGCAGTGCTAGGACTAGCGGAGCTACCTACGAGCAGTACTTC. Its protein product is CSARTSGATYEQYF.

This clonotype has ten or more counts. This chain joins TRBV7-9 and TRBJ2-2, with TRBD2 matching 7 bases. V was clipped by 4 bases and J by 7 bases; unmatched bases: 9. In germline, CDR1 is SEHNR, CDR2 FQNEAQ (reference sequence). The CDR3 is made up of 15 amino acids. CDR3 DNA: TGTGCCAGCAGCTCGCTAGCGGAGAGGGGCGGGGAGCTGTTTTTT. Translation: CASSSLAERGGELFF.

The V gene is TRBV7-2, the J gene TRBJ2-5; weak D call: TRBD2 (6 bases). The CDR3 is 16 residues long. Germline loops: CDR1 SGHTA, CDR2 FQGNSA. V was cut by 1 base and J by 8 bases, with 20 bases left in between. The CDR3 DNA reads as TGTGCCAGCAGCTTAGGTTTAGGGGTGGGAGGCTCTACCCAGTACTTC. Amino acid sequence: CASSLGLGVGGSTQYF.